This TCR beta chain was documented in a study of shared clonotypes between healthy human individuals. The junction had 15 bases not matched to a gene; V was cut back by 3 bases and J by 7 bases. Germline CDR1 reads KGHSH; CDR2 reads LQKENI. The CDR3 covers 19 residues. Overall study results and limits: Sorted-subset sequencing, rarefaction showed, was incomplete despite large depth.

Original handling: Because ImmunoSEQ provided only junction sequences with no quality scores, the filtering differed. Measured with immunoSEQ multiplex PCR; TCRdb has only the in-frame clones, and not every one. Clone size and V and J calls were adopted from that table, with D and trimming inferred from the DNA. This table has about 2.4 million clones, over 85% appearing once. Regarding this clone: Its target is unknown.

Sequenced material: naive CD4+ T cells from PBMCs. Subset specified: CD45RA+ positively selected. V gene TRBV18 combines with J gene TRBJ2-1; 13 nucleotides agree with TRBD2. The receptor was isolated from a man aged 18 to 30 in good health. Some clones in this sample may be carry-over from other donors' samples. The CDR3 nucleotides are TGTGCCAGCTCACCCCTCCCCCGGACTAGCGGGAGTGGAAGAAATGAGCAGTTCTTC. This gives the protein CASSPLPRTSGSGRNEQFF.